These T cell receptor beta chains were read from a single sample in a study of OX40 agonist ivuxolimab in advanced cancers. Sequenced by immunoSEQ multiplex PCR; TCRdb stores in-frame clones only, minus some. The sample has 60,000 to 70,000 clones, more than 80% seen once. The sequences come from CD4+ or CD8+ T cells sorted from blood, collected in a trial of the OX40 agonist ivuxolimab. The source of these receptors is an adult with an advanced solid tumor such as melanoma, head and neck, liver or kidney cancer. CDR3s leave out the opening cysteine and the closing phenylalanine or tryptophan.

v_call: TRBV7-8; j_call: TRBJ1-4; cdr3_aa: ASRSGEKLF
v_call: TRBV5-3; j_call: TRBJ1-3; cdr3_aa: ARSFRDAFGSGNTIY
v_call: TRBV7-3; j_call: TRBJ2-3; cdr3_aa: ASSHDRYTDTQY
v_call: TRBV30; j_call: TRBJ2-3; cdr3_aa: VWSVTGDTQY
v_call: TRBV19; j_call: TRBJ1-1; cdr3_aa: ASSQQGATEAF
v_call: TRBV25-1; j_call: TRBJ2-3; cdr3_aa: ASSEGLAGGGDTQY
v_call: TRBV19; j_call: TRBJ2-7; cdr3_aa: ASSIAGTGNYEQY
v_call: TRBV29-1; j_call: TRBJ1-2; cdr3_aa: SVGPEGGGYT
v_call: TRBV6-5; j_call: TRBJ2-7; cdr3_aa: ASRATSAGYEQY
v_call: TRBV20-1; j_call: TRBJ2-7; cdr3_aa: SAGHNYEQY
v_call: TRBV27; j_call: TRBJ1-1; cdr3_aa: ASSSSQGGGTEAF
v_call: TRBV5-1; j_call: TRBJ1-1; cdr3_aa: ASSPLLGGPDTEAF
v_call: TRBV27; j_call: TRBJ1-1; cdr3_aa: ASKRQGSPEAF
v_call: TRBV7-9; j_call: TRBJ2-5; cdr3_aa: ASSLEWGGIKTQY
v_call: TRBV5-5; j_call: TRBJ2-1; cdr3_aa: ASSPGGAVDNEQF
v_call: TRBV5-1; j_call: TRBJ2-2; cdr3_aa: ASSLVPGANTGELF
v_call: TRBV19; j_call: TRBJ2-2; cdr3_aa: ASGTGTGNTGELF
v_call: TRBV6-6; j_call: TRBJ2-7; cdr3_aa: ASSYSMGYEQY
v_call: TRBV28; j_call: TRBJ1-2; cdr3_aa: ATRPLWGYT
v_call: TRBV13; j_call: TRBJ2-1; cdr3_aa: ASSFWDEQF
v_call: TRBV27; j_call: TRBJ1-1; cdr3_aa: ASRFILGQGMNTEAF
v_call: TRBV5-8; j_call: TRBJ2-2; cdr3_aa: ASRRGSGRGHTGELF
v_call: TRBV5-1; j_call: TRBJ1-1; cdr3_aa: ASSSQTGATNTEAF
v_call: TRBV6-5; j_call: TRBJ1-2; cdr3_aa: ASRVGQGIYGYT
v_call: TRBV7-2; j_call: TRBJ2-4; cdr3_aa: ASSSRAGIQY
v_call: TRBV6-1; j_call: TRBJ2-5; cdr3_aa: ASTELGREETQY
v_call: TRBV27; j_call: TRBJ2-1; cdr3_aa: ASSHRTGGSALEQF
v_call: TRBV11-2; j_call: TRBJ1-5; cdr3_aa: ASSYGQGNQPQH
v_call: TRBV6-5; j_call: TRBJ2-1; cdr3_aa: ASSRQGTRRNEQF
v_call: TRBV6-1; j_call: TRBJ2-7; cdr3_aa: ASSEMGTGLYEQY
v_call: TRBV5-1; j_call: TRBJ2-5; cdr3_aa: ASSDDLETQY
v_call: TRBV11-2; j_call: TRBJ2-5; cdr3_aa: ASSLGGAQETQY
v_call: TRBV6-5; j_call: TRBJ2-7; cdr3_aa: ASSRAGQYEQY
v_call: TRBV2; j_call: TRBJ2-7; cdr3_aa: ASSEQLSEQY
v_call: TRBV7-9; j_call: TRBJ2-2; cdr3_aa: ASSKEGAAGELF
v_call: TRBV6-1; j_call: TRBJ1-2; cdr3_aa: ASSVSGVNYGYT
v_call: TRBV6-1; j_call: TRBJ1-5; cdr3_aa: ASSEIFGLMSSNQPQH
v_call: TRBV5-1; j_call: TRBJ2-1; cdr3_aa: ASSLMDRSNEQF
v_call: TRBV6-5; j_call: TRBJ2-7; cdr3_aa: ASRDIAGGSYEQY
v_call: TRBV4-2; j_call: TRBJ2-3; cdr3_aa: ASSQDAFTSSTDTQY
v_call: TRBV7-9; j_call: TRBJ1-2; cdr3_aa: ASSFLTGSYGYT
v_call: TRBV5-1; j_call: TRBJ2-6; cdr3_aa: ASRLTGPASGANVLT
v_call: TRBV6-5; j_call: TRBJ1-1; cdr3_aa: ASRGQGAGDTEAF
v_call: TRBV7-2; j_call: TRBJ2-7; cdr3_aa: ASSPGTAREQY
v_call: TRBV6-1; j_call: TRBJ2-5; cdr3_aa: ASSAILAGGQETQY
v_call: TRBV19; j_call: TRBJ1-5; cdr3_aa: ASRLQGGEPQH
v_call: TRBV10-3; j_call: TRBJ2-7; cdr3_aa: AISESRLLGSYEQY